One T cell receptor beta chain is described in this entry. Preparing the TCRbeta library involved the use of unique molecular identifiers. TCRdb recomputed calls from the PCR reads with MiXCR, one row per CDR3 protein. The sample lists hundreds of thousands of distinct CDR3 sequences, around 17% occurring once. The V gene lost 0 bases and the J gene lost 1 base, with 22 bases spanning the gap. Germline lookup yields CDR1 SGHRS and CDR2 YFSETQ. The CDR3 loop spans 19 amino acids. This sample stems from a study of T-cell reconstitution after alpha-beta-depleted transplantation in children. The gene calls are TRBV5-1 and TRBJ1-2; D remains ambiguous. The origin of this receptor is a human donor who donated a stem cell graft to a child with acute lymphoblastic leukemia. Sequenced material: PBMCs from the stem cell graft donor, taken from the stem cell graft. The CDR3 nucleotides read TGCGCCAGCAGCTTGGGAGGGCATCCCATGGTCGAGCTTAACTATGGCTACACCTTC. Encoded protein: CASSLGGHPMVELNYGYTF.